This T cell receptor (beta chain) comes out of a study of control samples from healthy donors and cancer patients (dated by TCRdb to 2018 to 2021). Library creation used the immunoSEQ multiplex PCR assay. Not all clones reach the TCRdb copy of this immuneACCESS table, which keeps in-frame sequences only. Checked studies attribute under half of the gap to unresolved V genes and leave the rest unexplained. The sample profile shows fewer than 200,000 clones; 85% to 90% of them were found once. The ten largest clonotypes hold about 1.4% of the sample. As for this clone: What antigen it recognizes has not been identified. No qualities accompany the bases; no much larger clone lies one base away.

The TCR sequence derives from a woman in her 50s in good health. Source material: blood.

The CDR3 protein is CASSPRSGMGYEQYF. The DNA sequence follows: TGTGCCAGCTCACCCCGGTCGGGAATGGGCTACGAGCAGTACTTC. Recombination connected TRBV18 to TRBJ2-7; D gene: possibly TRBD2, on 5 matching bases. Including cysteine and phenylalanine, the CDR3 has 15 amino acids. The CDR3 DNA has 45 bases and is translated from base 1. V sheds 3 bases and J sheds 3 bases, leaving 15 bases between their ends. CDR1 KGHSH and CDR2 LQKENI are derived from the germline V gene. Joined to the reference TRBV18 and TRBJ2-7 proteins, this CDR3 gives the full variable domain: NAGVMQNPRHLVRRRGQEARLRCSPMKGHSHVYWYRQLPEEGLKFMVYLQKENIIDESGMPKERFSAEFPKEGPSILRIQQVVRGDSAAYFCASSPRSGMGYEQYFGPGTRLTVT.